This TCR beta chain was found in a study of cytomegalovirus exposure and HLA in healthy donors. The CDR3 length is 12 residues. V dropped 1 base and J dropped 7 bases, with 7 bases sitting between them. Per germline, CDR1 MGHRA and CDR2 YSYEKL. Vbeta (60) and Jbeta (13) primers were used in the PCR. This table comes from immunoSEQ multiplex PCR, and its TCRdb copy is limited to in-frame clones, with some not included. The table lists more than 150,000 clones, 80% of them singletons. Sequences were obtained from PBMCs. This sequence originates from a boy aged 5-17 years in good health and CMV-seronegative. This chain connects TRBV4-1 to TRBJ1-1; D is uncertain. The CDR3 DNA is TGCGCCAGCAGCCAAGGCCAGATTGAAGCTTTCTTT. Its translation: CASSQGQIEAFF.